A single TCR beta chain is shown here with its context. These data belong to a study of blood T cell repertoires in COVID-19. Study in general: Donors in the United States, Italy and Spain gave samples during acute or convalescent COVID-19.

Trimming removed 3 bases at V and 3 bases at J, with 7 bases between. Germline CDR1 reads SNHLY; CDR2 reads FYNNEI. CDR3 length: 13 residues. Assay: immunoSEQ multiplex PCR; the TCRdb copy retains only in-frame clones and omits some. This repertoire shows around 180,000 clones, roughly 80% found once; its top ten account for roughly 5%. The sequencing input was peripheral blood. This sequence was found in a woman in her twenties or thirties with acute or convalescent COVID-19. The chain carries TRBV2 and TRBJ2-3, with no clear D. The CDR3 DNA reads TGTGCCAGCAGTGATGTCAGGACAGATACGCAGTATTTT. Protein product: CASSDVRTDTQYF.